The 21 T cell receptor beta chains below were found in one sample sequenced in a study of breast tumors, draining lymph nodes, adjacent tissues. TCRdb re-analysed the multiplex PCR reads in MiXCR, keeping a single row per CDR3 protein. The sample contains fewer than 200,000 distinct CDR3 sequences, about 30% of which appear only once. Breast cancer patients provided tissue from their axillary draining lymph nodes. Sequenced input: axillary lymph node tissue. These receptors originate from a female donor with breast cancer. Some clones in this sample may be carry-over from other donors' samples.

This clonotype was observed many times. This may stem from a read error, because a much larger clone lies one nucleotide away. The chain's CDR3 is CASGFSARETQYF. In DNA, the CDR3 is TGTGCTAGTGGTTTCAGCGCGCGAGAGACCCAGTACTTC. The chain recombines TRBV12-5 with TRBJ2-5; the D is unclear. Germline loops: CDR1 LGHNT, CDR2 FRNRAP. V was cut by 3 bases and J by 4 bases, with 9 bases left in between. The CDR3 consists of 13 residues.

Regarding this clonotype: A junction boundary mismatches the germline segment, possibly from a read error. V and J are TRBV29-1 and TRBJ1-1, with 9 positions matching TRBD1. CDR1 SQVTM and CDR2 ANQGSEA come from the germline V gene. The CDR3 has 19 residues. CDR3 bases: TGCAGCGTTGTAACGCGAGGTCTTGGACAGGGGAGTGGGAACACTAAAGCTTTCTTT. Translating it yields CSVVTRGLGQGSGNTKAFF.

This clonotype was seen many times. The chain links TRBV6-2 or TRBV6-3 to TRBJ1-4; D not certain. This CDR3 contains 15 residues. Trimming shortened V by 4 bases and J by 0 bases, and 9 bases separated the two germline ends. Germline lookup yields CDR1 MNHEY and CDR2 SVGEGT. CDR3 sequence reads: CASSSRSPTNEKLFF. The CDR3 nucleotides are TGTGCCAGCAGTTCCAGGTCACCAACTAATGAAAAACTGTTTTTT.

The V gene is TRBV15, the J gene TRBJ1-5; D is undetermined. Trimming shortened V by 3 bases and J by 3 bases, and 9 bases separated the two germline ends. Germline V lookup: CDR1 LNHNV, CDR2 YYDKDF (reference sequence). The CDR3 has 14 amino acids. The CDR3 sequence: CATSSYHSNQPQHF. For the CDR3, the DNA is TGTGCCACCAGCAGCTACCACTCCAATCAGCCCCAGCATTTT.

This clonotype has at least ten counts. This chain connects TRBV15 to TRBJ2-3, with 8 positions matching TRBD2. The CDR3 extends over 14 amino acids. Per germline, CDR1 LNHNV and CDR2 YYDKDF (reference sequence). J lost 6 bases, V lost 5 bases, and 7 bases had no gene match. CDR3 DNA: TGTGCCACCAGCCGGCGGGGGGACGGGGATACGCAGTATTTT. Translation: CATSRRGDGDTQYF.

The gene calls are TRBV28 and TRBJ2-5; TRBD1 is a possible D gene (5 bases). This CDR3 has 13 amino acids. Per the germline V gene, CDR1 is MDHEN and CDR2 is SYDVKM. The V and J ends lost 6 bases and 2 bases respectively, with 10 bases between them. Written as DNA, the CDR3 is TGTGCCAGCAGCATGACAGATCAAGAGACCCAGTACTTC. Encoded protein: CASSMTDQETQYF.

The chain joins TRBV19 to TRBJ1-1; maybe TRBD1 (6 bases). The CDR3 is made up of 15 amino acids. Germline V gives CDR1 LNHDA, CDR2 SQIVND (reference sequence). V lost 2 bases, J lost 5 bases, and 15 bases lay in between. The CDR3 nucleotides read TGTGCCAGTAGTATACTTTCGGGGGCTTCGACTGAAGCTTTCTTT. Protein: CASSILSGASTEAFF.

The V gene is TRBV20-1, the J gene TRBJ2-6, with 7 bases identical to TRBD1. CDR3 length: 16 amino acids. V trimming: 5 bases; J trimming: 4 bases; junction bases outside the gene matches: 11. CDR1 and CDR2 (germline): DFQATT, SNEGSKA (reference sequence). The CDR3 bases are TGCAGTGCTTCCGGGACAGAGAACACCGGGGCCAACGTCCTGACTTTC. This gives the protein CSASGTENTGANVLTF.

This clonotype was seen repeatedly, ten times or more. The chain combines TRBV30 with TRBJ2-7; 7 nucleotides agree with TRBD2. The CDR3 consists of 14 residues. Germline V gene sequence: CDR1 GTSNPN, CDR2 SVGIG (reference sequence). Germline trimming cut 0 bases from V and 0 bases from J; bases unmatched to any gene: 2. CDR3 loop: CAWSVGGGSYEQYF. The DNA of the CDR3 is TGTGCCTGGAGTGTAGGCGGGGGCTCCTACGAGCAGTACTTC.

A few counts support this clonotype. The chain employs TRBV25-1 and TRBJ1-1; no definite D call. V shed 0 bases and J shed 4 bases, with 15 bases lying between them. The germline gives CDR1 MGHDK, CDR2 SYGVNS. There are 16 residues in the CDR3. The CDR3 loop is CASSEYGAGQVTEAFF. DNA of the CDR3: TGTGCCAGCAGTGAATACGGTGCAGGCCAAGTCACTGAAGCTTTCTTT.

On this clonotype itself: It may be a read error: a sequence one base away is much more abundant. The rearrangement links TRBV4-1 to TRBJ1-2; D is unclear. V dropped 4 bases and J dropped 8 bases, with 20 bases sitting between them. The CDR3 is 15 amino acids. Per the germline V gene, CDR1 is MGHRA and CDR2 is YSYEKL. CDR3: CASSLYLGGLGGYTF. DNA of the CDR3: TGCGCCAGCAGCCTCTACCTCGGAGGCTTGGGAGGCTACACCTTC.

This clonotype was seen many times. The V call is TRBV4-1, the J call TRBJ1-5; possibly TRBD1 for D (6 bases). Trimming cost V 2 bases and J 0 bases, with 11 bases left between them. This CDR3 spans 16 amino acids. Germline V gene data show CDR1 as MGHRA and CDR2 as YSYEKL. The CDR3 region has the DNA TGCGCCAGCAGCCAAACCGACAGGAATAGCAATCAGCCCCAGCATTTT. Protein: CASSQTDRNSNQPQHF.

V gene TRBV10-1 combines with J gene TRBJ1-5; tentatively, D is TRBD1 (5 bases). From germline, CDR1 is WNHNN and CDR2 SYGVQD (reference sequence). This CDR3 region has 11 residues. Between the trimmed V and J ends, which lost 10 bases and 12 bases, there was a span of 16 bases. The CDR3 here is CATTKGKYQHF. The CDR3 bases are TGCGCCACCACCAAGGGGAAATACCAGCATTTT.

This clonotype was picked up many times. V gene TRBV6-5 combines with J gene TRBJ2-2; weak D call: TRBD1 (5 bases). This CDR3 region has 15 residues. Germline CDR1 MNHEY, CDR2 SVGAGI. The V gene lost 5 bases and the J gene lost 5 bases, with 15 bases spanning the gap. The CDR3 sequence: CASSKVQGGTGELFF. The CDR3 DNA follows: TGTGCCAGCAGTAAGGTGCAGGGTGGTACCGGGGAGCTGTTTTTT.

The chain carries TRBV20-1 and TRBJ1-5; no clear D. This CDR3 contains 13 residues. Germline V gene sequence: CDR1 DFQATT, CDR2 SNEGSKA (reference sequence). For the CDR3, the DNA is TGCAGCGCAGGAGTCGGGGGCAATCAGCCCCAGCATTTT. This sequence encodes CSAGVGGNQPQHF.

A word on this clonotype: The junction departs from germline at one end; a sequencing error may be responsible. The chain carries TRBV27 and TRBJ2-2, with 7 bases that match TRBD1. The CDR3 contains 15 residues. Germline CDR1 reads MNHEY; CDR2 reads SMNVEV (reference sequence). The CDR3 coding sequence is TGTGCCGGCAGTTATTGGACAGGCGCCACCGGGGAGCTGTTTTTT. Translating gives CAGSYWTGATGELFF.

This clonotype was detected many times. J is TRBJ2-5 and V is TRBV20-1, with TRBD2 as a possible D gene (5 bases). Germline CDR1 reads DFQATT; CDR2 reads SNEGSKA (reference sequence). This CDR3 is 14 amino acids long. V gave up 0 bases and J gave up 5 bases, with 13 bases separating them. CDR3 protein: CSARDYGGQETQYF. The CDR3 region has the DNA TGCAGTGCTAGAGATTATGGCGGGCAGGAGACCCAGTACTTC.

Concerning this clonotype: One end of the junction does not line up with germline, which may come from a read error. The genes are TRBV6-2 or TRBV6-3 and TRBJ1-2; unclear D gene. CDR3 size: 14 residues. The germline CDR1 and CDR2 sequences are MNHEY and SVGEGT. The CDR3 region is CARSYSTRNYGYTF. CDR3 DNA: TGTGCCCGCAGTTACTCGACTCGGAACTATGGCTACACCTTC.

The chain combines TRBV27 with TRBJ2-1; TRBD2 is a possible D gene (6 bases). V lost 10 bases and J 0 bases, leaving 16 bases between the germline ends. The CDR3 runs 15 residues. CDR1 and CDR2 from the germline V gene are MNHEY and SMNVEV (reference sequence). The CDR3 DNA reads TGTGCCACACGGAGGGGCAGGAGCTCCTACAATGAGCAGTTCTTC. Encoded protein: CATRRGRSSYNEQFF.

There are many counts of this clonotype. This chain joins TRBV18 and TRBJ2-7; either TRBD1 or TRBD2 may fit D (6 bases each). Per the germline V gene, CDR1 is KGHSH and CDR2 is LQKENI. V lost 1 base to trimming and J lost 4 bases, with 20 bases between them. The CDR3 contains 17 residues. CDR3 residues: CASSPRGDTRTLYEQYF. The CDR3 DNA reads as TGTGCCAGCTCACCACGGGGGGACACCAGAACCCTGTACGAGCAGTACTTC.

The CDR3 DNA sequence: TGTGCCAGCAGCCACCGGTGGGCCAGGCCGATTGACGAGGCTGGCTACACCTTC. As protein: CASSHRWARPIDEAGYTF. The J gene is TRBJ1-2, the V gene TRBV7-8; no firm D call. This CDR3 has 18 residues. V lost 5 bases and J 7 bases, leaving 29 bases between the germline ends. Germline CDR1 reads SGHVS; CDR2 reads FQNEAQ.